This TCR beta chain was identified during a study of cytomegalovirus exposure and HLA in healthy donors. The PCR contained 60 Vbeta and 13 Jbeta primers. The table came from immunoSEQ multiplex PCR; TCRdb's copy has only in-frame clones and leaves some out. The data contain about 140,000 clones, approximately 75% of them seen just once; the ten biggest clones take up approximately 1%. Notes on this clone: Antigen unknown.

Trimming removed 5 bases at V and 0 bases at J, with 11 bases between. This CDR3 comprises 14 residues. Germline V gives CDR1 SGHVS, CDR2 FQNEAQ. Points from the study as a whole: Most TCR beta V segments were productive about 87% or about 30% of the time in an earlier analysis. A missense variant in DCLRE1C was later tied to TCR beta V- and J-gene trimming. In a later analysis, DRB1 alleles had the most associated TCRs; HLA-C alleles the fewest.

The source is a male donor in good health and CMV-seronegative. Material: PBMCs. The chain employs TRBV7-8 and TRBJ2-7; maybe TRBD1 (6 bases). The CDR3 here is CASSGWTVSYEQYF. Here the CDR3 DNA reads TGTGCCAGCAGCGGGTGGACAGTCTCCTACGAGCAGTACTTC.